This T cell receptor (beta chain) is drawn from a study of CD8 T cells in Susac syndrome. Findings and caveats of the study: The authors acknowledged that their TCR sequencing and HLA analysis involved a relatively small number of individuals.

The V gene end was trimmed by 9 bases and the J gene end by 9 bases; junction bases not matched to a gene: 5. This CDR3 has 12 residues. In germline, CDR1 is LNHDA, CDR2 SQIVND (reference sequence). RNA totalling about 0.45 to 1 ug underwent reverse transcription with random hexamers. Multiplex immunoSEQ PCR targeted 54 Vbeta and 13 Jbeta TCR beta segments. TCRdb redid the calling of the immunoSEQ multiplex PCR reads with MiXCR, one entry per CDR3 protein. The data contain 120,000 or so distinct CDR3 sequences, 85% to 95% of them singletons. TCR beta sequences were obtained from blood CD8+ and CD4+ T cells. As for this clonotype: What it binds is unknown.

This rearrangement joins TRBV19 to TRBJ1-6; 7 bases are a match to TRBD1. The source is a human donor with multiple sclerosis. The sample comprised CD4+ T cells from PBMCs. In DNA, the CDR3 is TGTGCCAGCAGGGGGGAGGGTTCACCCCTCCACTTT. This encodes CASRGEGSPLHF.